This section outlines one TCR beta chain sequence together with its context. What it binds is not known. Following RNA extraction, reverse transcription yielded cDNA that acted as the sequencing template. TCRdb keeps only in-frame clones here, not all; method: immunoSEQ multiplex PCR. Among under 75,000 clones, around 49% were seen once, and the ten largest hold roughly 17%. This sample stems from a study of CD8+ T cells in alopecia areata. Alopecia areata patients provided lesional scalp punch biopsies and peripheral blood, both collected for the study. V gave up 6 bases and J gave up 3 bases, with 6 bases separating them. The CDR3 totals 12 residues. Germline V gives CDR1 SNHLY, CDR2 FYNNEI. Overall study results and limits: Alopecia totalis/universalis scalp especially showed more expanded CD8+ clones than normal scalp.

The chain links TRBV2 to TRBJ1-5, with D hard to call. The sequence came from a human donor with alopecia areata. The source material was CD8+ T cells sorted from blood, sampled at week 0. CDR3: CASRANNQPQHF. In DNA form, the CDR3 reads TGTGCCAGCAGGGCCAACAATCAGCCCCAGCATTTT.